The 11 T cell receptor beta chains below all came from one sample that was sequenced in a study of T cell responses to AZD1222 COVID-19 vaccine. Libraries were prepared by immunoSEQ multiplex PCR; TCRdb keeps only in-frame clonotypes and omits some of them. The sample consists of under 300,000 clones, approximately 93% of them appearing once. The sample here was peripheral blood, taken on day 0 of AZD1222 vaccination. These receptors were obtained from an adult in good health.

The chain recombines TRBV7-9 with TRBJ2-3, with a weak D call TRBD2 (6 bases). The CDR3 covers 14 residues. Trimming left V 8 bases short and J 0 bases short, with 12 bases between. Germline V gene lookup returns CDR1 SEHNR and CDR2 FQNEAQ (reference sequence). CDR3 sequence (DNA): TGTGCCAGCGGAGGGGCAGGGAGCACAGATACGCAGTATTTT. Translated: CASGGAGSTDTQYF.

The chain couples TRBV19 to TRBJ1-6; no firm D call. The V gene lost 6 bases and the J gene lost 7 bases, with 10 bases spanning the gap. The germline V gene has CDR1 LNHDA and CDR2 SQIVND (reference sequence). This CDR3 is built from 13 residues. CDR3 nucleotide sequence: TGTGCCAGTAGCACCGGAACCAATTCACCCCTCCACTTT. It yields the protein CASSTGTNSPLHF.

The rearrangement links TRBV6-2 or TRBV6-3 to TRBJ1-5; the D is unclear. V shed 6 bases and J shed 0 bases, with 6 bases lying between them. The CDR3 length is 13 residues. Germline V gene sequence: CDR1 MNHEY, CDR2 SVGEGT. CDR3 sequence (DNA): TGTGCCAGCAGCCCGTATAGCAATCAGCCCCAGCATTTT. Translated: CASSPYSNQPQHF.

The CDR3 sequence: CASSVTPFDRGSTDTQYF. In nucleotides, the CDR3 is TGTGCCAGCAGCGTAACACCGTTTGACAGGGGTTCGACAGATACGCAGTATTTT. The chain combines TRBV9 with TRBJ2-3; 8 bases align to TRBD1. Germline-derived CDR1 and CDR2 are SGDLS and YYNGEE. J was trimmed by 3 bases and V by 1 base; bases with no gene match: 13. This CDR3 has 18 residues.

The gene calls are TRBV5-4 and TRBJ2-1; 11 bases map to TRBD2. The CDR3 consists of 16 residues. Germline CDR1 SGHNT, CDR2 YYREEE (reference sequence). V was clipped by 4 bases and J by 9 bases; unmatched bases: 12. As DNA, the CDR3 is TGTGCCAGCAGCCCTGGGACTAGCGGAGGGCGGGGTGAGCAGTTCTTC. Its protein product is CASSPGTSGGRGEQFF.

A single count supports this clone. The rearrangement uses TRBV28 and TRBJ2-1; 12 bases are shared with TRBD2. J lost 2 bases, V lost 5 bases, and 10 bases had no gene match. The CDR3 sequence is 18 residues long. Germline V gene sequence: CDR1 MDHEN, CDR2 SYDVKM. CDR3 region: CASSRSWASGRAYNEQFF. The CDR3 bases are TGTGCCAGCAGTCGGAGTTGGGCTAGCGGGAGGGCCTACAATGAGCAGTTCTTC.

This clone was seen a single time. The CDR3 DNA follows: TGTGCCAGCAGTTTCATCGGACAAACCCTAAGGGTGGGCTACACCTTC. This encodes CASSFIGQTLRVGYTF. The chain uses TRBV28 and TRBJ1-2, with D possibly being TRBD1 (5 bases). There are 16 residues in the CDR3. Germline CDR1 and CDR2: MDHEN and SYDVKM. V lost 3 bases and J 8 bases, leaving 22 bases between the germline ends.

CDR3 residues: CASSPTGGQSNTGELFF. For the CDR3, the DNA is TGCGCCAGCAGCCCGACTGGGGGACAGTCGAACACCGGGGAGCTGTTTTTT. The chain uses TRBV5-1 and TRBJ2-2; 7 nucleotides line up with TRBD1. This CDR3 comprises 17 residues. Germline CDR1 and CDR2: SGHRS and YFSETQ. J lost 0 bases, V lost 4 bases, and 9 bases had no gene match.

V gene TRBV7-2 combines with J gene TRBJ1-2; 8 positions agree with TRBD1. Germline CDR1 is SGHTA and CDR2 is FQGNSA. V lost 5 bases and J lost 6; bases outside the gene matches: 14. The CDR3 is 16 amino acids. CDR3 protein: CASSTWGWTGQDGYTF. The CDR3 DNA follows: TGTGCCAGCAGCACTTGGGGTTGGACAGGGCAGGATGGCTACACCTTC. Full variable domain (missing parts from reference TRBV7-2 and TRBJ1-2): GAGVSQSPSNKVTEKGKDVELRCDPISGHTALYWYRQSLGQGLEFLIYFQGNSAPDKSGLPSDRFSAERTGGSVSTLTIQRTQQEDSAVYLCASSTWGWTGQDGYTFGSGTRLTVV.

V is TRBV29-1 and J is TRBJ1-5; tentative D call: TRBD1 (5 bases). Germline CDR1 reads SQVTM; CDR2 reads ANQGSEA. V lost 7 bases, J lost 0 bases, and 13 bases lay in between. This CDR3 contains 14 residues. The CDR3 nucleotides read TGCAGCGCCGGAGAGGGGACTAGCAATCAGCCCCAGCATTTT. Translating it yields CSAGEGTSNQPQHF. The variable domain in full, with the rest retrieved from reference TRBV29-1 and TRBJ1-5, is SAVISQKPSRDICQRGTSLTIQCQVDSQVTMMFWYRQQPGQSLTLIATANQGSEATYESGFVIDKFPISRPNLTFSTLTVSNMSPEDSSIYLCSAGEGTSNQPQHFGDGTRLSIL.

The chain employs TRBV5-1 and TRBJ1-2, with D possibly TRBD1 on 5 matching bases. Germline CDR1 is SGHRS and CDR2 is YFSETQ. The CDR3 extends over 15 amino acids. V gave up 2 bases and J gave up 1 base, with 12 bases separating them. The chain's CDR3 is CASSLVAGYNYGYTF. The CDR3 bases are TGCGCCAGCAGCTTAGTAGCAGGGTATAACTATGGCTACACCTTC.